This T cell receptor (beta chain) is drawn from a study of blood T cell repertoires in COVID-19. Study context: Whether acute or convalescent, the COVID-19 samples came from the United States, Italy and Spain.

As processed by the authors: Amplification of reference gene primers was used by the study to estimate nucleated cell counts. Using immunoSEQ multiplex PCR, the repertoire was profiled, and TCRdb retains in-frame clones only, with some absent. From that table come the V and J calls and clone size; the DNA was used to work out D and trimming. This sample carries around 47,000 clones, roughly nine tenths of them seen once, and the ten largest clones take over 20%. The V segment lost 0 bases and the J segment 6 bases; nucleotides outside the gene matches: 1. The CDR3 length is 13 residues. The germline V gene encodes CDR1 SGHNT and CDR2 YYREEE (reference sequence).

Input material: peripheral blood. The receptor was derived from a woman over 75 in a cohort sampled during active or convalescent COVID-19. The gene calls are TRBV5-4 and TRBJ1-2, with TRBD1 matching over 8 bases. The CDR3 sequence: CASSLAGGDGYTF. In DNA, the CDR3 is TGTGCCAGCAGCTTGGCAGGGGGCGATGGCTACACCTTC.